This T cell receptor beta chain was sequenced for a study of a mutant IDH1 vaccine in newly diagnosed glioma. Clones were read by immunoSEQ multiplex PCR, and TCRdb kept only the in-frame ones, dropping some. The sample carries about 81,000 clones, almost 85% recorded once. Time point given: week 23, last vaccination. All doses held 300 ug of mutant IDH1 20-mer peptide, with topical imiquimod. Notes on this clone: The antigen remains undetermined.

The sequencing here drew on PBMCs, taken from a glioma patient whose treatment included an IDH1 peptide vaccine. This TCR was sampled from a young man with glioma. Some clones in this sample may be carry-over from other donors' samples.

The CDR3: CAWSAEDSSYNEQFF. CDR3 DNA sequence: TGTGCCTGGAGTGCAGAGGACAGCTCCTACAATGAGCAGTTCTTC. The genes are TRBV30 and TRBJ2-1, with D perhaps matching TRBD1 (6 bases). CDR1 GTSNPN and CDR2 SVGIG come from the germline V gene (reference sequence). With 1 base removed from V and 0 bases from J, the gap between germline ends came to 10 bases. The CDR3 spans 15 residues.